This T cell receptor (beta chain) appears in the sequencing data of a study of shared clonotypes between healthy human individuals. Donors included only healthy HIV-negative adults lacking recent acute infections or vaccinations. A CD45RA-negative memory subset and a CD45RA+ naive subset were separated from the CD4+ cells. Profiled with immunoSEQ multiplex PCR; TCRdb holds only in-frame clones, not every one. The data contain just over 2,000,000 clones, around 95% of them singletons. As concerns this clone: Its antigen remains unknown.

Study results and limitations: Sampling included only blood; tissue repertoires likely differ. Generation of non-shared clonotypes was less probable than generation of clonotypes shared by all four donors.

The CDR3 has 15 amino acids. CDR1 is KGHSH and CDR2 is LQKENI in the germline V gene. V lost 1 base to trimming and J lost 4 bases; unmatched junction nucleotides: 2. V gene TRBV18 combines with J gene TRBJ2-3, with TRBD2 identical over 10 bases. The clonotype originates from a man younger than 35 in good health. Sequencing used naive CD4+ T cells sorted from blood. Documented subset: CD45RA+ positively selected. The CDR3 region is CASSPLAGGSDTQYF. CDR3 DNA: TGTGCCAGCTCACCACTAGCGGGAGGATCAGATACGCAGTATTTT.